The 3 T cell receptor beta chains listed next were all sequenced from one sample in a study of blood T cell repertoires in COVID-19 (dated by TCRdb to the early 2020s). Library construction relied on the immunoSEQ multiplex PCR assay. The table was pulled from immuneACCESS by TCRdb, which kept in-frame rearrangements only. Such tables lose some clones; where checked, under half of the loss comes from unresolved V genes, and the rest has no known cause. The sample profile shows some 220,000 clones; around 84% of them were found once. Jointly, the top ten make up 9.5% to 15% of the sample. Specimen: peripheral blood. All receptors come from a human donor in a cohort sampled during active COVID-19.

This chain links TRBV25-1 with TRBJ2-1; 8 bases align to TRBD1. The germline V gene has CDR1 MGHDK and CDR2 SYGVNS. Germline trimming cut 3 bases from V and 8 bases from J; bases unmatched to any gene: 15. The CDR3 is 17 amino acids. CDR3 region: CASSDYRGSVEVHEQFF. DNA for the CDR3: TGTGCCAGCAGTGACTACAGGGGGAGCGTCGAGGTGCATGAGCAGTTCTTC.

The chain joins TRBV30 to TRBJ2-7, with 9 positions matching TRBD1. With V trimmed by 4 bases and J by 3 bases, 10 bases remained unmatched. CDR1 and CDR2 from the germline V gene are GTSNPN and SVGIG (reference sequence). This CDR3 is 15 amino acids long. The DNA for the CDR3 is TGTGCCTGGAAGGTGTGGGGACAGGGTCTCTACGAGCAGTACTTC. Translation gives CAWKVWGQGLYEQYF.

This clone was detected once. The chain combines TRBV6-1 with TRBJ2-2; TRBD2 is a possible D gene (5 bases). This CDR3 has 12 amino acids. In germline, CDR1 is MNHNS, CDR2 SASEGT. Trimming shortened V by 3 bases and J by 7 bases, and 6 bases separated the two germline ends. The CDR3 reads CASSDRGGELFF. The CDR3, as DNA: TGTGCCAGCAGTGATCGGGGCGGGGAGCTGTTTTTT.